The present TCR beta chain was sequenced within a study of blood T cell repertoires in COVID-19. For the study at large: COVID-19 samples collected from the United States, Italy and Spain covered acute and convalescent phases. Sources were T cells, B-cell-depleted T cells, or PBMCs; the material itself was cDNA or gDNA.

Between the trimmed V and J ends, which lost 5 bases and 0 bases, there was a span of 22 bases. This CDR3 is built from 18 residues. Germline V gene lookup returns CDR1 LNHDA and CDR2 SQIVND (reference sequence). Per the authors' pipeline: Amplification from reference gene primers served as the basis for estimated nucleated cell counts. Here immunoSEQ multiplex PCR was the method, and the copy in TCRdb shows in-frame clones only, minus some. The DNA gave D and trimming, while V, J and clone size come from that table. The sample consists of about 100,000 clones, approximately 80% of them appearing once.

The TCR originated in a woman in her 70s with acute or convalescent COVID-19. The chain is built from TRBV19 and TRBJ1-1, with D tentatively TRBD1 (6 bases). The sequencing sample was made of peripheral blood. CDR3 in DNA: TGTGCCAGTAGTCTAAAGACCCCCAGGGGATCCATGAACACTGAAGCTTTCTTT. Translation: CASSLKTPRGSMNTEAFF.